This passage covers 29 T cell receptor beta chains from one sample sequenced in a study of blood T cell repertoires in COVID-19. Profiling relied on immunoSEQ multiplex PCR, and the TCRdb table lists in-frame clones only, not all of them. The table has about 280,000 clones, approximately 91% seen once. The sample consisted of peripheral blood. The receptor set was obtained from a woman aged 25 to 39 with COVID-19, enrolled during active disease.

The gene calls are TRBV30 and TRBJ1-2; D unresolved. This CDR3 has 14 amino acids. Germline-derived CDR1 and CDR2 are GTSNPN and SVGIG (reference sequence). V was trimmed by 0 bases and J by 3 bases, leaving 11 bases between them. The CDR3 reads CAWSVRLAYYGYTF. In DNA, the CDR3 is TGTGCCTGGAGTGTACGGTTAGCTTACTATGGCTACACCTTC.

This sequence joins TRBV15 and TRBJ1-4; no definite D call. Trimming left V 3 bases short and J 7 bases short, with 21 bases between. This CDR3 is built from 17 residues. Looked up from germline, CDR1 is LNHNV and CDR2 is YYDKDF (reference sequence). CDR3 amino acids: CATSSPPEQTFIEKLFF. DNA for the CDR3: TGTGCCACCAGCAGCCCCCCCGAACAGACGTTTATTGAAAAACTGTTTTTT.

The chain combines TRBV9 with TRBJ1-6, with 9 bases lining up with TRBD1. This CDR3 comprises 20 residues. Germline V gene data show CDR1 as SGDLS and CDR2 as YYNGEE. Trimming at V came to 5 bases and at J to 6 bases, leaving 21 bases not matched to a gene. The CDR3 DNA reads as TGTGCCAGCAGAGGTCCTAGGGGGGACAGGGTGCAGTATAGTAATTCACCCCTCCACTTT. It yields the protein CASRGPRGDRVQYSNSPLHF.

The CDR3 region is CASSHSGNTIYF. CDR3 DNA: TGTGCCAGCAGCCATTCTGGAAACACCATATATTTT. The chain combines TRBV28 with TRBJ1-3, with D unclear. The CDR3 contains 12 residues. The ends were cut back, 6 bases at V and 1 base at J, with 4 bases in the middle. Germline V lookup: CDR1 MDHEN, CDR2 SYDVKM.

The chain joins TRBV28 to TRBJ1-5; D is undetermined. V lost 5 bases and J 2 bases, leaving 13 bases between the germline ends. Germline CDR1 MDHEN, CDR2 SYDVKM. The CDR3 has 15 residues. The CDR3 is CASSPLKEGNQPQHF. DNA for the CDR3: TGTGCCAGCAGTCCACTTAAGGAGGGCAATCAGCCCCAGCATTTT.

This clone was detected only once. The chain links TRBV5-5 to TRBJ2-5; TRBD1 is a possible D gene (6 bases). Per germline, CDR1 SGHKS and CDR2 YYEKEE (reference sequence). The CDR3 spans 14 residues. With 0 bases removed from V and 2 bases from J, the gap between germline ends came to 8 bases. The CDR3 region has the DNA TGTGCCAGCAGCTTGGACAGGGAGCAAGAGACCCAGTACTTC. As protein: CASSLDREQETQYF.

The J gene is TRBJ2-7, the V gene TRBV12-3 or TRBV12-4; D gene unclear. There are 12 residues in the CDR3. V dropped 3 bases and J dropped 3 bases, with 6 bases sitting between them. CDR3 residues: CASSFGGYEQYF. The CDR3 nucleotides are TGTGCCAGCAGTTTTGGCGGCTACGAGCAGTACTTC.

This clone was observed once. J is TRBJ2-2 and V is TRBV19, with 11 nucleotides matching TRBD2. Germline-derived CDR1 and CDR2 are LNHDA and SQIVND (reference sequence). This CDR3 region has 19 residues. J gave up 0 bases and V 7 bases, and 13 bases lay outside the gene matches. The CDR3 DNA follows: TGTGCCAGTACCCCCCTCAGGCTAGCGGGAGGTTCGAACACCGGGGAGCTGTTTTTT. Residues: CASTPLRLAGGSNTGELFF.

The J gene is TRBJ1-1, the V gene TRBV7-3; D uncertain. V was pared by 1 base and J by 7 bases, with 16 bases between. This CDR3 region has 15 residues. Looked up from germline, CDR1 is SGHTA and CDR2 is FQGTGA. The CDR3 DNA sequence: TGTGCCAGCAGCTTAAATGGCGGACTGGTTGGTGAAGCTTTCTTT. Its protein is CASSLNGGLVGEAFF. The full variable domain, with the rest looked up from reference TRBV7-3 and TRBJ1-1, is GAGVSQTPSNKVTEKGKYVELRCDPISGHTALYWYRQSLGQGPEFLIYFQGTGAADDSGLPNDRFFAVRPEGSVSTLKIQRTERGDSAVYLCASSLNGGLVGEAFFGQGTRLTVV.

The rearrangement joins TRBV5-1 to TRBJ1-5; the D is unclear. Germline V gives CDR1 SGHRS, CDR2 YFSETQ. The CDR3 covers 14 residues. With 0 bases removed from V and 10 bases from J, the gap between germline ends came to 14 bases. The DNA of the CDR3 is TGCGCCAGCAGCTTGGACGGGGTAGGCCACCCCCAGCATTTT. Protein: CASSLDGVGHPQHF.

The V and J genes are TRBV7-3 and TRBJ1-1, with a possible D match to TRBD1 (6 bases). Germline CDR1 SGHTA, CDR2 FQGTGA. The CDR3 runs 14 residues. V was clipped by 1 base and J by 5 bases, with 11 bases between them. The CDR3: CASSLIGGTTEAFF. CDR3 sequence (DNA): TGTGCCAGCAGCTTAATAGGGGGAACAACTGAAGCTTTCTTT.

The rearrangement joins TRBV7-9 to TRBJ1-6; D unresolved. The CDR3 covers 13 residues. Germline V lookup: CDR1 SEHNR, CDR2 FQNEAQ (reference sequence). Trimming cost V 1 base and J 10 bases, with 8 bases left between them. The CDR3 reads CASSLVGESPLHF. The DNA of the CDR3 is TGTGCCAGCAGCTTAGTTGGGGAGTCACCCCTCCACTTT.

The chain couples TRBV5-5 to TRBJ2-1; D is possibly TRBD2 (5 bases). CDR3 length equals 15 residues. The germline V gene has CDR1 SGHKS and CDR2 YYEKEE (reference sequence). Deletions cut 1 base from V and 3 bases from J, with 11 bases between. CDR3 DNA sequence: TGTGCCAGCAGCTTGTGGGAGAGCGACTACAATGAGCAGTTCTTC. It yields the protein CASSLWESDYNEQFF.

Concerning this clone itself: Different DNA sequences within this sample yield the same CDR3. The chain has TRBV19 and TRBJ2-7, with 10 bases aligning to TRBD1. This CDR3 has 14 residues. V was pared by 3 bases and J by 4 bases, with 3 bases of the junction left unmatched. Germline V lookup: CDR1 LNHDA, CDR2 SQIVND (reference sequence). CDR3 protein: CASSMTGGSYEQYF. CDR3 coding DNA: TGTGCCAGTAGTATGACAGGGGGCTCGTACGAGCAGTACTTC.

Note on this clone: Its ends do not fully match the called genes, so a read error is possible. The chain couples TRBV7-8 to TRBJ2-3; tentatively, D is TRBD1 (6 bases). CDR3 size: 14 residues. Germline CDR1 SGHVS, CDR2 FQNEAQ. The CDR3 reads CASSLGTSTDTQYF. CDR3 DNA sequence: TGTGCCAGCAGTTTAGGGACATCGACAGATACGCAGTATTTT.

This clone showed up just a few times. The chain carries TRBV11-2 and TRBJ2-7, with D maybe TRBD1 (5 bases). Germline V gives CDR1 SGHAT, CDR2 FQNNGV. The CDR3 is 13 amino acids. Trimming removed 7 bases at V and 4 bases at J, with 14 bases between. The CDR3 region is CASTQGTNYEQYF. DNA for the CDR3: TGTGCCAGCACCCAGGGTACGAATTACGAGCAGTACTTC.

This clone was seen once. The chain employs TRBV9 and TRBJ2-1, with a weak D call TRBD1 (7 bases). The CDR3 is 18 amino acids. Germline CDR1 is SGDLS and CDR2 is YYNGEE. Trimming removed 0 bases at V and 5 bases at J, with 21 bases between. The CDR3 protein is CASSVVPGPGGLDNEQFF. For the CDR3, the DNA is TGTGCCAGCAGCGTAGTCCCGGGGCCAGGGGGGTTGGACAATGAGCAGTTCTTC.

V and J are TRBV23-1 and TRBJ2-2; D perhaps matches TRBD2 (6 bases). TRBV23-1 is noted as an ORF with a role that remains uncertain. The CDR3 contains 14 residues. V shed 8 bases and J shed 6 bases, with 16 bases lying between them. The CDR3 spells CASDRLVMAGELFF. Here the CDR3 DNA reads TGCGCCAGCGATAGACTAGTAATGGCCGGGGAGCTGTTTTTT.

This chain uses TRBV6-1 with TRBJ2-7; 9 nucleotides match TRBD2. The CDR3 is 16 residues long. With V trimmed by 0 bases and J by 6 bases, 9 bases remained unmatched. CDR1 and CDR2 (germline): MNHNS, SASEGT. This CDR3 is CASSEAPAGGPFEQYF. DNA for the CDR3: TGTGCCAGCAGTGAAGCGCCGGCGGGAGGGCCATTCGAGCAGTACTTC.

The rearrangement links TRBV9 to TRBJ2-5, with a possible D match to TRBD2 (5 bases). V gave up 0 bases and J gave up 7 bases, with 13 bases separating them. The germline V gene encodes CDR1 SGDLS and CDR2 YYNGEE. This CDR3 contains 14 residues. CDR3 loop: CASSVAGSRGTQYF. CDR3 bases: TGTGCCAGCAGCGTAGCTGGCAGCCGGGGGACCCAGTACTTC.

V is TRBV27 and J is TRBJ2-1; perhaps TRBD1 as D (7 bases). The V end lost 2 bases, the J end lost 6 bases, and 11 bases lay between the germline ends. Germline CDR1 reads MNHEY; CDR2 reads SMNVEV (reference sequence). This CDR3 has 14 amino acids. The CDR3 DNA reads TGTGCCAGCAGTTTAGCAGGGGGGAGCAATGAGCAGTTCTTC. This gives the protein CASSLAGGSNEQFF.

V gene TRBV28 combines with J gene TRBJ2-1, with 13 positions matching TRBD2. In germline, CDR1 is MDHEN, CDR2 SYDVKM. CDR3 length: 13 residues. V lost 8 bases and J lost 10; bases outside the gene matches: 5. The CDR3 reads CASGPGLAGEQFF. The CDR3 DNA reads TGTGCCAGCGGCCCGGGACTAGCGGGGGAGCAGTTCTTC.

The chain links TRBV5-1 to TRBJ2-7; 10 nucleotides match TRBD1. Germline V gene sequence: CDR1 SGHRS, CDR2 YFSETQ. The length of the CDR3 is 15 residues. The trim removed 4 bases at V and 2 bases at J, leaving 6 bases unmatched. The CDR3: CASSPGQGITYEQYF. CDR3 coding DNA: TGCGCCAGCAGCCCGGGACAGGGGATCACCTACGAGCAGTACTTC.

The chain links TRBV7-8 to TRBJ2-5, with 10 bases aligning to TRBD2. Germline CDR1 reads SGHVS; CDR2 reads FQNEAQ. Trimming removed 7 bases from V and 2 bases from J; junction bases left unmatched: 10. The CDR3 extends over 16 amino acids. This CDR3 is CASIRPGLARQETQYF. Written as DNA, the CDR3 is TGTGCCAGCATCCGTCCGGGACTAGCGAGACAAGAGACCCAGTACTTC.

This clone was recorded once. One junction end disagrees with the germline gene, perhaps due to a read error. The chain joins TRBV11-2 to TRBJ2-7; 7 bases are shared with TRBD1. The V gene's germline CDR1 is SGHAT and CDR2 FQNNGV. The CDR3 sequence is 16 residues long. The chain's CDR3 is CASSIDYRGQSYEQYF. CDR3 bases: TGTGCCAGCAGCATAGATTACCGGGGACAGTCCTACGAGCAGTACTTC. Based on the CDR3 plus reference TRBV11-2 and TRBJ2-7, the full variable domain is EAGVAQSPRYKIIEKRQSVAFWCNPISGHATLYWYQQILGQGPKLLIQFQNNGVVDDSQLPKDRFSAERLKGVDSTLKIQPAKLEDSAVYLCASSIDYRGQSYEQYFGPGTRLTVT.

The rearrangement joins TRBV5-1 to TRBJ1-1; TRBD1 matches 9 bases. With 7 bases clipped from V and 1 base from J, the junction kept 2 bases outside the gene matches. This CDR3 comprises 13 residues. Per germline, CDR1 SGHRS and CDR2 YFSETQ. CDR3 amino acids: CASGQGRNTEAFF. In DNA, the CDR3 is TGCGCCAGCGGACAGGGGCGGAACACTGAAGCTTTCTTT.

This chain joins TRBV7-2 and TRBJ2-7; 9 nucleotides line up with TRBD1. J gave up 2 bases and V 2 bases, and 7 bases lay outside the gene matches. The CDR3 length is 16 residues. Germline CDR1 reads SGHTA; CDR2 reads FQGNSA. The CDR3 nucleotides are TGTGCCAGCAGCTTACGACCCGGGACAGGGCCCTACGAGCAGTACTTC. It yields the protein CASSLRPGTGPYEQYF.

In this sample, this clone turned up once. V is TRBV11-2 and J is TRBJ1-2; a possible D gene is TRBD1 (5 bases). Trimming left V 0 bases short and J 4 bases short, with 9 bases between. The CDR3 is made up of 14 amino acids. From germline, CDR1 is SGHAT and CDR2 FQNNGV. In DNA, the CDR3 is TGTGCCAGCAGCTTAGATGGGGCAGTCTATGGCTACACCTTC. Translating it yields CASSLDGAVYGYTF.

The chain uses TRBV18 and TRBJ2-7; D ambiguous. The CDR3 sequence is 13 residues long. V was trimmed by 0 bases and J by 4 bases, leaving 7 bases between them. Germline V gene sequence: CDR1 KGHSH, CDR2 LQKENI. This CDR3 reads CASSPPVGYEQYF. In DNA, the CDR3 is TGTGCCAGCTCACCACCGGTCGGTTACGAGCAGTACTTC.